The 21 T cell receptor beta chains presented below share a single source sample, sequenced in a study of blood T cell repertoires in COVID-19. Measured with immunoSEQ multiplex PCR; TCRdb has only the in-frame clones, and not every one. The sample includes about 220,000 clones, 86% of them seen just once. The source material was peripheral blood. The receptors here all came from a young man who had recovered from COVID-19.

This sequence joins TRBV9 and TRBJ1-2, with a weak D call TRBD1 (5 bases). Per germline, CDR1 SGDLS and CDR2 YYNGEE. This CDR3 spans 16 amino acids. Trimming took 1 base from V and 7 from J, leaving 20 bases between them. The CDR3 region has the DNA TGTGCCAGCAGCGTAAGTCTCGGCTCCGGGGGGTCTGGCTACACCTTC. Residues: CASSVSLGSGGSGYTF.

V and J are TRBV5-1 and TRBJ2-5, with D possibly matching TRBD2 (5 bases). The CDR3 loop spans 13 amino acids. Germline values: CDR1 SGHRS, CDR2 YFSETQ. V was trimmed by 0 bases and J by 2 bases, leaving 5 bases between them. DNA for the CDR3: TGCGCCAGCAGCTTGGAGCGGCAAGAGACCCAGTACTTC. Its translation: CASSLERQETQYF.

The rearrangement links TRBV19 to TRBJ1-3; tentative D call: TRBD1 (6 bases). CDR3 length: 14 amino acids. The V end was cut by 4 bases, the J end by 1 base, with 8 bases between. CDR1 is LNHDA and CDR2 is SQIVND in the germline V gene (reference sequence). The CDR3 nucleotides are TGTGCCAGTAGTACAGGACAGTCTGGAAACACCATATATTTT. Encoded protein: CASSTGQSGNTIYF.

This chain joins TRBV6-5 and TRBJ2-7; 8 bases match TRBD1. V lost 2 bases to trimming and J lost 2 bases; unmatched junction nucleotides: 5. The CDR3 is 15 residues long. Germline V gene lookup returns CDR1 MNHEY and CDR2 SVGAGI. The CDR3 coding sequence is TGTGCCAGCAGTTACGCCAGGGGGCCCCCCTACGAGCAGTACTTC. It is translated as CASSYARGPPYEQYF.

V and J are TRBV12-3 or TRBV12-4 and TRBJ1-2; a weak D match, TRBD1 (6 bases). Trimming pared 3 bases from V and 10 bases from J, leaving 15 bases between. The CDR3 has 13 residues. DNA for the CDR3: TGTGCCAGCAGTTTTAGACAGGCCCAACTCTACACCTTC. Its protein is CASSFRQAQLYTF.

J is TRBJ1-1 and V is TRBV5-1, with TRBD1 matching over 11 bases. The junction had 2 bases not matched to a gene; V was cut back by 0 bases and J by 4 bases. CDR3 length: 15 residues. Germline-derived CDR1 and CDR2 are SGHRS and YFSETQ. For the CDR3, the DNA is TGCGCCAGCAGCTTGGTGGGGACAGGGGGCACTGAAGCTTTCTTT. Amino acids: CASSLVGTGGTEAFF. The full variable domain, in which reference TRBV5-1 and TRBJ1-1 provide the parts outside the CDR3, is KAGVTQTPRYLIKTRGQQVTLSCSPISGHRSVSWYQQTPGQGLQFLFEYFSETQRNKGNFPGRFSGRQFSNSRSEMNVSTLELGDSALYLCASSLVGTGGTEAFFGQGTRLTVV.

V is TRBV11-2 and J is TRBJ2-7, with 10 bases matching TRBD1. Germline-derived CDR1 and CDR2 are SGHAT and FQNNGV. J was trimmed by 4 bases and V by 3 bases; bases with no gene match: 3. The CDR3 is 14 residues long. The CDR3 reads CASSFGTGAYEQYF. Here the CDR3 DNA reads TGTGCCAGCAGCTTCGGGACAGGGGCGTACGAGCAGTACTTC.

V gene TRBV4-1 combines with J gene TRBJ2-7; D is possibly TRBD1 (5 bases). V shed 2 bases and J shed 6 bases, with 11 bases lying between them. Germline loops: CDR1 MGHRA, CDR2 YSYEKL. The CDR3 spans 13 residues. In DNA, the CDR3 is TGCGCCAGCAGCCAACTTCAGACAGTCGAGCAGTACTTC. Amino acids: CASSQLQTVEQYF.

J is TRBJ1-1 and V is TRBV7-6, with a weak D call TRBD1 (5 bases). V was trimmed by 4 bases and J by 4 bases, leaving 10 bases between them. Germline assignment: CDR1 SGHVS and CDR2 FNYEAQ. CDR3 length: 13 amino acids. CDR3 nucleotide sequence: TGTGCCAGCAGCTGGGCAGGGCTCACTGAAGCTTTCTTT. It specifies CASSWAGLTEAFF.

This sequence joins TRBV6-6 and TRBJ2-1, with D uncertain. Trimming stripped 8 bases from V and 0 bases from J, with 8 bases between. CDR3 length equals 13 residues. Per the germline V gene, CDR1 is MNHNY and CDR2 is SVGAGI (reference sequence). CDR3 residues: CASLRSSYNEQFF. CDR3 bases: TGTGCCAGCCTCCGGTCCTCCTACAATGAGCAGTTCTTC.

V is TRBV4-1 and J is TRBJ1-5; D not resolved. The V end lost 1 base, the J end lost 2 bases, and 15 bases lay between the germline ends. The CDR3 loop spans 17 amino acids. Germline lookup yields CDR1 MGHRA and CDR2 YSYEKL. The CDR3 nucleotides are TGCGCCAGCAGCCAAGTTGGGAGTATGGGTGGCAATCAGCCCCAGCATTTT. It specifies CASSQVGSMGGNQPQHF.

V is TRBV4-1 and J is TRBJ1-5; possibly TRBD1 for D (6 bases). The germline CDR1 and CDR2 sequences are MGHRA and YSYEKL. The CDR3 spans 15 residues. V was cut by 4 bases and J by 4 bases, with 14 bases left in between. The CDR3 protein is CASSRSGTQNQPQHF. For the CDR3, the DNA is TGCGCCAGCAGCCGATCCGGGACACAAAATCAGCCCCAGCATTTT.

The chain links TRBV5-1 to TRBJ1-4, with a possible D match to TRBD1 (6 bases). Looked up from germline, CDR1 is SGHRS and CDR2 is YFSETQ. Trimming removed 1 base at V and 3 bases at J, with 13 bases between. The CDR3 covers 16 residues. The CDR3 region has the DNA TGCGCCAGCAGCTTGACGCCGACAGGACCTAATGAAAAACTGTTTTTT. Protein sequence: CASSLTPTGPNEKLFF.

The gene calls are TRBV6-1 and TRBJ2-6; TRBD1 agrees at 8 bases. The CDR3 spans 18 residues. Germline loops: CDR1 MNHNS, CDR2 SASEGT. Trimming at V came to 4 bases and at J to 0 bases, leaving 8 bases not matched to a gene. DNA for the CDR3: TGTGCCAGCAGTGCGTTGGGACAGGCCAACTCTGGGGCCAACGTCCTGACTTTC. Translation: CASSALGQANSGANVLTF.

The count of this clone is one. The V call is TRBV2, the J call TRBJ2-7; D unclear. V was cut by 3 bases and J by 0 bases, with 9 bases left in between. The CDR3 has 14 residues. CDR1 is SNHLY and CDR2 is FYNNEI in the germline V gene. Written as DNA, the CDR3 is TGTGCCAGCAGTGAGAACAGAAGCTCCTACGAGCAGTACTTC. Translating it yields CASSENRSSYEQYF. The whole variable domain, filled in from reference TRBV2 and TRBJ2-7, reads EPEVTQTPSHQVTQMGQEVILRCVPISNHLYFYWYRQILGQKVEFLVSFYNNEISEKSEIFDDQFSVERPDGSNFTLKIRSTKLEDSAMYFCASSENRSSYEQYFGPGTRLTVT.

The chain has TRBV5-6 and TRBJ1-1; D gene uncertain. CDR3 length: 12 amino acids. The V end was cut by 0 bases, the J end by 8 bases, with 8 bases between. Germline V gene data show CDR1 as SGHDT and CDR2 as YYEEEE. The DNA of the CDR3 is TGTGCCAGCAGCTTGGCCTTTATCGAAGCTTTCTTT. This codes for CASSLAFIEAFF.

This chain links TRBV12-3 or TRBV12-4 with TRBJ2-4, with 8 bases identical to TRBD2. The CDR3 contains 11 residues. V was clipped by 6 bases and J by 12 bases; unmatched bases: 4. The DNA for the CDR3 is TGTGCCAGCAGCCGGGGGGGGGCTCAGTACTTC. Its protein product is CASSRGGAQYF.

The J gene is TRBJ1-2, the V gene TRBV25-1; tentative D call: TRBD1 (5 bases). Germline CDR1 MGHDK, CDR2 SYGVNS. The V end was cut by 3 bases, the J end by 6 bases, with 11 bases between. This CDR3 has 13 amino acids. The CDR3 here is CASSEGREDGYTF. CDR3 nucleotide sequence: TGTGCCAGCAGTGAGGGCAGGGAGGATGGCTACACCTTC.

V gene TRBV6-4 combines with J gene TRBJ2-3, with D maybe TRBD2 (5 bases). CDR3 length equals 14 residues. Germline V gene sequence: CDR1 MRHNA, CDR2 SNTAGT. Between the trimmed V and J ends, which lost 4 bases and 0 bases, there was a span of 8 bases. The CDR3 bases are TGTGCCAGCAGTGTGTCGGGGAGCACAGATACGCAGTATTTT. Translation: CASSVSGSTDTQYF.

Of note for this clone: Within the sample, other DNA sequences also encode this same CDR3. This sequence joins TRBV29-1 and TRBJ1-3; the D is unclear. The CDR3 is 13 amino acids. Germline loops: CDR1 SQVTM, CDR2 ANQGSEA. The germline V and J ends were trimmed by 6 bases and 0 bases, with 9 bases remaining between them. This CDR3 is CSVEESSGNTIYF. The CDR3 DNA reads TGCAGCGTCGAGGAAAGCTCTGGAAACACCATATATTTT.

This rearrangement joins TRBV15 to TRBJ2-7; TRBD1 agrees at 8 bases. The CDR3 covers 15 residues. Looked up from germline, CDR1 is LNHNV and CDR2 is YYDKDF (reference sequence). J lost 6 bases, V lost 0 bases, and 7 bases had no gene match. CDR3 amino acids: CATSRDYDRGIEQYF. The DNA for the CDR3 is TGTGCCACCAGCAGAGATTATGACAGGGGTATCGAGCAGTACTTC.